The subject of this entry is one TCR beta chain. The antigen is undetermined. This entry is derived from a study of cytomegalovirus exposure and HLA in healthy donors. Study-wide results and caveats: Links to common viral pathogens appeared, in a later analysis, for several of the most significant clusters.

Healthy individuals who donated bone marrow served as the donors. The CDR3 has 13 residues. V was trimmed by 2 bases and J by 8 bases, leaving 10 bases between them. Germline CDR1 reads MNHNS; CDR2 reads SASEGT. Amplification used 60 Vbeta primers and 13 Jbeta primers. Profiled with immunoSEQ multiplex PCR; TCRdb holds only in-frame clones, not every one. The sample lists some 100,000 clones, about 75% occurring once. The receptor was isolated from a man aged 50 or older in good health and CMV-seronegative. The specimen sequenced was PBMCs. The V call is TRBV6-1, the J call TRBJ2-1; the D gene is possibly TRBD1 (5 bases). DNA of the CDR3: TGTGCCAGCAGTGAAAAACAGGCCGATGAGCAGTTCTTC. Its protein is CASSEKQADEQFF.